The rows below give T cell receptor beta chains drawn from one sample of a study of cytomegalovirus exposure and HLA in healthy donors. Assay used: immunoSEQ multiplex PCR; TCRdb lists only in-frame clones, some missing. The sample records just over 150,000 clones, 60% to 80% being singletons. Sequenced input: PBMCs. These TCRs come from a woman aged 50 to 60 in good health and CMV-seropositive. The CDR3 runs from the conserved cysteine through the conserved F or W. The D gene is left open where the match is weak. Clone size appears in some rows only: once, few, many, or a class for an expanded clone.

>once|NA|TRBV14|TRBJ2-3
TGTGCCAGCAGCCAAAATCCGGGACACCTTACGCAGTATTTT
CASSQNPGHLTQYF
>NA|TRBD1|TRBV7-9|TRBJ1-1
TGTGCCAGCAGCAAAGACAGGGGGAACACTGAAGCTTTCTTT
CASSKDRGNTEAFF
>NA|NA|TRBV5-6|TRBJ2-7
TGTGCCAGCACCAGGACAGCTTCCTACGAGCAGTACTTC
CASTRTASYEQYF
>NA|NA|TRBV6-5|TRBJ2-5
TGTGCCAGCAGTCCTGGGGGGGGCGGGAAGACCCAGTACTTC
CASSPGGGGKTQYF
>NA|TRBD2|TRBV6-5|TRBJ2-5
TGTGCCAGCAGTACGGCGGGAGGGCCCCAAGAGACCCAGTACTTC
CASSTAGGPQETQYF
>NA|TRBD1|TRBV2|TRBJ2-7
TGTGCCAGCAGCGACAGGGGTGAAGGCGAGCAGTACTTC
CASSDRGEGEQYF
>NA|TRBD1|TRBV19|TRBJ2-3
TGTGCCAGTAGTCCGCGGACAGGGGGGCATTGGACAGATACGCAGTATTTT
CASSPRTGGHWTDTQYF
>NA|TRBD2|TRBV7-2|TRBJ2-3
TGTGCCAGCGGTGCTAGCGGGAGCTCAGATACGCAGTATTTT
CASGASGSSDTQYF
>few|NA|TRBV27|TRBJ1-2
TGTGCCAGCAGTTTACGGGGGGGCTATGGCTACACCTTC
CASSLRGGYGYTF
>few|TRBD1|TRBV19|TRBJ1-1
TGTGCCAGTAAAGACAGGGTGAAAACTGAAGCTTTCTTT
CASKDRVKTEAFF